A single sample is the source of the 27 T cell receptor beta chains below, sequenced in a study of cytomegalovirus exposure and HLA in healthy donors. 60 Vbeta and 13 Jbeta primers were used in PCR. The data were produced by immunoSEQ multiplex PCR, yet TCRdb's version contains in-frame clones alone and is incomplete. The table lists about 200,000 clones, around 81% of them singletons. Specimen: PBMCs. The receptor source for this set is a man aged 25 to 45 in good health and CMV-seronegative.

V and J are TRBV7-2 and TRBJ2-3, with 10 nucleotides matching TRBD2. The length of the CDR3 is 15 residues. V gave up 5 bases and J gave up 6 bases; unmatched junction bases: 8. Per germline, CDR1 SGHTA and CDR2 FQGNSA. This chain's CDR3 is CASSPTSGAGDTQYF. The CDR3 nucleotides read TGTGCCAGCAGCCCAACTAGCGGGGCGGGGGATACGCAGTATTTT.

A few counts support this clone. The rearrangement joins TRBV19 to TRBJ2-7; D possibly corresponds to TRBD2 (7 bases). The CDR3 length is 13 residues. V was cut by 6 bases and J by 2 bases, with 11 bases left in between. Germline V gene sequence: CDR1 LNHDA, CDR2 SQIVND (reference sequence). The CDR3 region has the DNA TGTGCCAGTAGCCGGGGGGCTACCTACGAGCAGTACTTC. Translating gives CASSRGATYEQYF.

This clone appeared once. The chain recombines TRBV30 with TRBJ1-2; 7 nucleotides line up with TRBD1. V shed 2 bases and J 6 bases; nucleotides not matched to a gene: 24. Germline CDR1 reads GTSNPN; CDR2 reads SVGIG (reference sequence). The CDR3 contains 19 residues. The CDR3 sequence is CAWSPWSRGAIAEFNGYTF. CDR3 nucleotide sequence: TGTGCCTGGAGTCCTTGGTCCAGGGGGGCGATCGCGGAGTTTAATGGCTACACCTTC. Complete variable domain (other parts from reference TRBV30 and TRBJ1-2): SQTIHQWPATLVQPVGSPLSLECTVEGTSNPNLYWYRQAAGRGLQLLFYSVGIGQISSEVPQNLSASRPQDRQFILSSKKLLLSDSGFYLCAWSPWSRGAIAEFNGYTFGSGTRLTVV.

The V gene is TRBV2, the J gene TRBJ1-1, with TRBD1 as a possible D gene (6 bases). CDR1 SNHLY and CDR2 FYNNEI come from the germline V gene. The CDR3 is 13 amino acids. V was shortened by 7 bases and J by 5 bases, with 14 bases between the two germline ends. CDR3 DNA sequence: TGTGCCAGCACGGGGCAGGGGAAAACTGAAGCTTTCTTT. Its protein is CASTGQGKTEAFF. Full variable domain (missing parts from reference TRBV2 and TRBJ1-1): EPEVTQTPSHQVTQMGQEVILRCVPISNHLYFYWYRQILGQKVEFLVSFYNNEISEKSEIFDDQFSVERPDGSNFTLKIRSTKLEDSAMYFCASTGQGKTEAFFGQGTRLTVV.

The chain links TRBV19 to TRBJ2-5, with a possible D match to TRBD1 (5 bases). This CDR3 has 13 amino acids. The V gene lost 6 bases and the J gene lost 2 bases, with 10 bases spanning the gap. The germline V gene encodes CDR1 LNHDA and CDR2 SQIVND (reference sequence). DNA for the CDR3: TGTGCCAGTAGGGGGCTGGGGCAAGAGACCCAGTACTTC. As protein: CASRGLGQETQYF. The full variable domain, in which reference TRBV19 and TRBJ2-5 provide the parts outside the CDR3, is DGGITQSPKYLFRKEGQNVTLSCEQNLNHDAMYWYRQDPGQGLRLIYYSQIVNDFQKGDIAEGYSVSREKKESFPLTVTSAQKNPTAFYLCASRGLGQETQYFGPGTRLLVL.

This clone appeared a few times. The chain employs TRBV5-6 and TRBJ2-1; 8 nucleotides line up with TRBD2. The V gene end was trimmed by 5 bases and the J gene end by 9 bases; junction bases not matched to a gene: 10. In germline, CDR1 is SGHDT, CDR2 YYEEEE. CDR3 length: 14 residues. CDR3 bases: TGTGCCAGCAGTTTTCGGACTAGCAGTTTTGAGCAGTTCTTC. Its protein is CASSFRTSSFEQFF.

The gene calls are TRBV30 and TRBJ2-5, with D possibly matching TRBD1 (6 bases). The J call may be wrong; the DNA end is better matched by TRBJ2-7. The CDR3 sequence is 13 residues long. Germline values: CDR1 GTSNPN, CDR2 SVGIG (reference sequence). CDR3 amino acids: CALETGIHYEQYF. CDR3 bases: TGTGCCCTTGAGACAGGTATACACTACGAGCAGTACTTC.

CDR3 region: CASSQAGGTTDTQYF. CDR3 coding DNA: TGTGCCAGCAGCCAGGCCGGGGGGACGACAGATACGCAGTATTTT. The chain recombines TRBV14 with TRBJ2-3; 7 bases agree with TRBD2. Germline lookup yields CDR1 SGHDN and CDR2 FVKESK. Trimming cost V 3 bases and J 3 bases; bases outside gene matches: 6. The CDR3 is 15 amino acids.

V gene TRBV29-1 combines with J gene TRBJ2-1; 7 bases are shared with TRBD2. The CDR3 sequence is 13 residues long. The V segment lost 6 bases and the J segment 7 bases; nucleotides outside the gene matches: 9. CDR1 and CDR2 (germline): SQVTM, ANQGSEA. This CDR3 reads CSVGVAGENEQFF. In DNA, the CDR3 is TGCAGCGTCGGGGTGGCGGGAGAGAATGAGCAGTTCTTC.

The CDR3 sequence: CASSVPPLRRERRDTQYF. The CDR3, as DNA: TGTGCCAGCAGTGTCCCCCCCTTGAGGCGGGAAAGGAGAGATACGCAGTATTTT. This chain uses TRBV6-1 with TRBJ2-3, with D tentatively TRBD2 (6 bases). V gave up 4 bases and J gave up 5 bases, with 25 bases separating them. Germline V gene data show CDR1 as MNHNS and CDR2 as SASEGT. This CDR3 is 18 amino acids long.

J is TRBJ2-7 and V is TRBV9; no reliable D call. Germline-derived CDR1 and CDR2 are SGDLS and YYNGEE. The CDR3 length is 15 residues. V was shortened by 0 bases and J by 3 bases, with 13 bases between the two germline ends. CDR3 nucleotides: TGTGCCAGCAGCGTAGGAAGCACAGCATACTACGAGCAGTACTTC. This codes for CASSVGSTAYYEQYF.

This chain links TRBV4-1 with TRBJ2-2, with TRBD2 matching over 10 bases. From germline, CDR1 is MGHRA and CDR2 YSYEKL. This CDR3 has 16 residues. J gave up 5 bases and V 1 base, and 4 bases lay outside the gene matches. This CDR3 reads CASSQGSGGDTGELFF. The CDR3 DNA is TGCGCCAGCAGCCAAGGGAGCGGGGGGGATACCGGGGAGCTGTTTTTT.

The chain is built from TRBV30 and TRBJ2-5; D remains unclear. The CDR3 runs to 13 residues. Germline V gene sequence: CDR1 GTSNPN, CDR2 SVGIG (reference sequence). V gave up 2 bases and J gave up 1 base, with 8 bases separating them. The CDR3 coding sequence is TGTGCCTGGAGTCACAACCTCCAAGAGACCCAGTACTTC. It translates to CAWSHNLQETQYF. The full variable domain, its missing parts supplied by reference TRBV30 and TRBJ2-5, is SQTIHQWPATLVQPVGSPLSLECTVEGTSNPNLYWYRQAAGRGLQLLFYSVGIGQISSEVPQNLSASRPQDRQFILSSKKLLLSDSGFYLCAWSHNLQETQYFGPGTRLLVL.

The sample holds one count of this clone. This chain connects TRBV27 to TRBJ1-1; 9 nucleotides agree with TRBD1. Germline values: CDR1 MNHEY, CDR2 SMNVEV (reference sequence). The CDR3 has 15 amino acids. J lost 5 bases, V lost 4 bases, and 8 bases had no gene match. The CDR3: CASSSIQGAETEAFF. CDR3 DNA sequence: TGTGCCAGCAGTTCGATACAGGGGGCGGAAACTGAAGCTTTCTTT.

The chain is built from TRBV10-3 and TRBJ2-5; D is uncertain. CDR1 and CDR2 from the germline V gene are ENHRY and SYGVKD. V lost 0 bases and J lost 0, with 11 bases in between. The CDR3 has 16 residues. The CDR3: CAISESGTLYQETQYF. The CDR3 DNA reads TGTGCCATCAGTGAGTCGGGCACATTGTACCAAGAGACCCAGTACTTC.

V is TRBV15 and J is TRBJ2-5; maybe TRBD1 (6 bases). The germline V and J ends were trimmed by 3 bases and 5 bases, with 16 bases remaining between them. The CDR3 is 15 residues long. CDR1 is LNHNV and CDR2 is YYDKDF in the germline V gene (reference sequence). The CDR3 loop is CATSSQSGVQETQYF. CDR3 nucleotides: TGTGCCACCAGCAGCCAGTCAGGGGTGCAGGAGACCCAGTACTTC.

This clone was observed a handful of times. This rearrangement joins TRBV10-2 to TRBJ2-2; 9 positions agree with TRBD2. Germline loops: CDR1 WSHSY, CDR2 SAAADI. V lost 10 bases, J lost 7 bases, and 10 bases stayed unmatched. This CDR3 is built from 14 residues. CDR3 in amino acids: CATSTGLAIGELFF. CDR3 sequence (DNA): TGCGCCACCTCGACGGGACTAGCTATCGGGGAGCTGTTTTTT.

The chain links TRBV4-1 to TRBJ2-3; 11 bases agree with TRBD1. V was clipped by 4 bases and J by 3 bases; unmatched bases: 6. Per germline, CDR1 MGHRA and CDR2 YSYEKL. The CDR3 extends over 16 amino acids. CDR3 DNA sequence: TGCGCCAGCAGCCCCGGGACAGGGGGTATAACAGATACGCAGTATTTT. It translates to CASSPGTGGITDTQYF.

The rearrangement uses TRBV9 and TRBJ2-7, with 9 bases fitting TRBD1. From germline, CDR1 is SGDLS and CDR2 YYNGEE. V shed 4 bases, J shed 1 base, and the junction held 6 bases outside the gene matches. The CDR3 extends over 15 amino acids. The CDR3 region has the DNA TGTGCCAGCAGCCCTACAGGGGGCGCTTCCTACGAGCAGTACTTC. Its translation: CASSPTGGASYEQYF.

The rearrangement joins TRBV6-5 to TRBJ2-1; D perhaps matches TRBD2 (5 bases). The CDR3 spans 16 residues. Germline assignment: CDR1 MNHEY and CDR2 SVGAGI. Trimming stripped 0 bases from V and 8 bases from J, with 17 bases between. The CDR3 protein is CASSYSTGLLNHEQFF. In DNA form, the CDR3 reads TGTGCCAGCAGTTACTCGACGGGATTACTCAACCATGAGCAGTTCTTC.

This clone showed up just a few times. V is TRBV28 and J is TRBJ2-7, with 7 bases fitting TRBD1. CDR3 length: 16 residues. Germline CDR1 and CDR2: MDHEN and SYDVKM. V shed 3 bases and J 3 bases; nucleotides not matched to a gene: 11. The CDR3 loop reads CASSFPTSGTDYEQYF. CDR3 nucleotides: TGTGCCAGCAGTTTTCCAACATCCGGGACAGACTACGAGCAGTACTTC.

This chain connects TRBV30 to TRBJ1-1; perhaps TRBD1 as D (6 bases). The CDR3 loop spans 14 amino acids. The germline CDR1 and CDR2 sequences are GTSNPN and SVGIG (reference sequence). V lost 0 bases and J lost 5, with 13 bases in between. The CDR3 here is CAWSVGGSWTEAFF. The CDR3 bases are TGTGCCTGGAGTGTAGGGGGATCGTGGACTGAAGCTTTCTTT. The entire variable domain, with the rest obtained from reference TRBV30 and TRBJ1-1, is as follows: SQTIHQWPATLVQPVGSPLSLECTVEGTSNPNLYWYRQAAGRGLQLLFYSVGIGQISSEVPQNLSASRPQDRQFILSSKKLLLSDSGFYLCAWSVGGSWTEAFFGQGTRLTVV.

In this sample, this clone turned up once. This rearrangement joins TRBV27 to TRBJ1-5, with D possibly TRBD1 on 5 matching bases. The length of the CDR3 is 14 residues. The V and J ends lost 0 bases and 7 bases respectively, with 10 bases between them. Looked up from germline, CDR1 is MNHEY and CDR2 is SMNVEV (reference sequence). CDR3: CASSLSGVGQPQHF. The CDR3 bases are TGTGCCAGCAGTTTATCAGGGGTCGGCCAGCCCCAGCATTTT.

The chain combines TRBV5-4 with TRBJ2-7; 8 bases agree with TRBD2. V gave up 4 bases and J gave up 7 bases; unmatched junction bases: 13. Germline loops: CDR1 SGHNT, CDR2 YYREEE (reference sequence). There are 15 residues in the CDR3. The CDR3: CASSLYGGGFMEQYF. The CDR3 coding sequence is TGTGCCAGCAGCCTATACGGGGGGGGTTTTATGGAGCAGTACTTC.

This clone came up a few times. This chain uses TRBV2 with TRBJ2-3; TRBD2 matches 10 bases. This CDR3 comprises 15 residues. After removal of 7 bases from V and 0 bases from J, the junction contained 4 bases not matched to a gene. Germline V gene data show CDR1 as SNHLY and CDR2 as FYNNEI. The DNA of the CDR3 is TGTGCCAGCACTAGCGGGAGCGGGAGCACAGATACGCAGTATTTT. Translation: CASTSGSGSTDTQYF.

This clone showed up just a few times. The CDR3 here is CASRADREKYNEQFF. The CDR3 DNA reads TGCGCCAGCAGAGCCGACAGGGAAAAATACAATGAGCAGTTCTTC. J is TRBJ2-1 and V is TRBV10-1; 7 bases map to TRBD1. V was clipped by 6 bases and J by 4 bases; unmatched bases: 9. The CDR3 loop spans 15 amino acids. Germline CDR1 WNHNN, CDR2 SYGVQD (reference sequence).

V is TRBV10-2 and J is TRBJ1-4; 9 bases are a match to TRBD1. This CDR3 has 14 amino acids. V was pared by 10 bases and J by 3 bases, with 6 bases of the junction left unmatched. Germline CDR1 WSHSY, CDR2 SAAADI. CDR3 DNA sequence: TGCGCCACGAAACAGGGGGCTCCTAATGAAAAACTGTTTTTT. Its protein product is CATKQGAPNEKLFF.